This entry lists 18 T cell receptor beta chains sequenced from one sample in a study of T cells in Graves' hyperthyroidism and ophthalmopathy. RNA transcripts were the template for amplifying TCR beta CDR3 regions. The primer set for the first-round RT-PCR of the TCR CDR3 was HTBI. In TCRdb, the multiplex PCR reads were re-called with MiXCR into one record per CDR3 protein. The table lists about 840,000 distinct CDR3 sequences, 38% of them singletons, with about 9% in the top ten. The sample was blood. These TCRs come from a man younger than 35 with Graves' hyperthyroidism.

This chain links TRBV4-2 with TRBJ2-5; tentatively, D is TRBD1 (6 bases). Trimming pared 0 bases from V and 4 bases from J, leaving 12 bases between. The CDR3 runs 15 residues. Germline V gene sequence: CDR1 LGHNA, CDR2 YNFKEQ. DNA of the CDR3: TGTGCCAGCAGCCAAGATGGACAGTTCCTAGAGACCCAGTACTTC. Protein product: CASSQDGQFLETQYF.

In this sample, this clonotype turned up a few times. The chain joins TRBV12-3 or TRBV12-4 to TRBJ2-5, with TRBD2 matching 8 bases. This CDR3 comprises 15 residues. Unmatched junction bases numbered 6, after V lost 3 bases and J lost 3 bases. The CDR3 DNA reads TGTGCCAGCAGTTTTCAAGGACTAGCAGAAGAGACCCAGTACTTC. This encodes CASSFQGLAEETQYF.

This rearrangement joins TRBV20-1 to TRBJ2-7, with a possible D match to TRBD2 (6 bases). This CDR3 has 13 amino acids. Trimming stripped 6 bases from V and 2 bases from J, with 14 bases between. CDR1 is DFQATT and CDR2 is SNEGSKA in the germline V gene (reference sequence). The CDR3 sequence: CSAGRDPTYEQYF. The CDR3 nucleotides read TGCAGTGCCGGGCGGGACCCCACCTACGAGCAGTACTTC.

The chain employs TRBV9 and TRBJ2-7; 13 bases line up with TRBD2. J was trimmed by 3 bases and V by 2 bases; bases with no gene match: 5. The CDR3 has 16 amino acids. The germline V gene encodes CDR1 SGDLS and CDR2 YYNGEE. The CDR3 region is CASSVSGTSGIYEQYF. The CDR3 coding sequence is TGTGCCAGCAGCGTCTCCGGGACTAGCGGGATCTACGAGCAGTACTTC.

V and J are TRBV6-5 and TRBJ1-1; D not resolved. The germline V and J ends were trimmed by 6 bases and 0 bases, with 11 bases remaining between them. This CDR3 contains 14 residues. Germline V gene data show CDR1 as MNHEY and CDR2 as SVGAGI. The CDR3 loop is CASSQELLNTEAFF. As DNA, the CDR3 is TGTGCCAGCAGCCAAGAACTCTTGAACACTGAAGCTTTCTTT.

This chain connects TRBV5-1 to TRBJ2-5; D call uncertain. V lost 2 bases and J lost 2, with 10 bases in between. CDR3 length equals 14 residues. In germline, CDR1 is SGHRS, CDR2 YFSETQ. The CDR3 sequence: CASSFGMGQETQYF. The DNA of the CDR3 is TGCGCCAGCAGCTTTGGGATGGGGCAAGAGACCCAGTACTTC.

The J gene is TRBJ2-5, the V gene TRBV7-6, with unresolved D. Germline V gene sequence: CDR1 SGHVS, CDR2 FNYEAQ. The V end lost 1 base, the J end lost 9 bases, and 15 bases lay between the germline ends. This CDR3 is 14 amino acids long. The CDR3 protein is CASSLEDLLEAQYF. The CDR3, as DNA: TGTGCCAGCAGCTTAGAGGATCTCCTTGAGGCCCAGTACTTC.

This clonotype was counted many times. The germline gene is not matched at one end of the junction; a read error may be the cause. The chain links TRBV24-1 to TRBJ1-3, with TRBD1 identical over 7 bases. The CDR3 contains 13 residues. Looked up from germline, CDR1 is KGHDR and CDR2 is SFDVKD. DNA of the CDR3: TGTGCCCCCAGACAGGGCGGGGGAAACACCATATATTTT. Residues: CAPRQGGGNTIYF.

This clonotype has a handful of counts. The chain employs TRBV19 and TRBJ1-2, with D unclear. Looked up from germline, CDR1 is LNHDA and CDR2 is SQIVND (reference sequence). V gave up 6 bases and J gave up 6 bases, with 8 bases separating them. The CDR3 is made up of 11 amino acids. The CDR3 region has the DNA TGTGCCAGTAGCGACTTCGATGGCTACACCTTC. Translating it yields CASSDFDGYTF.

The J gene is TRBJ1-1, the V gene TRBV10-3; TRBD1 agrees at 8 bases. Looked up from germline, CDR1 is ENHRY and CDR2 is SYGVKD. The ends lost 6 bases at V and 3 bases at J; junction bases unmatched: 6. The CDR3 runs 14 residues. CDR3 DNA sequence: TGTGCCATCAGCGTTATGACAGGGGACACTGAAGCTTTCTTT. Amino acids: CAISVMTGDTEAFF.

This clonotype has a count of ten or more. This rearrangement joins TRBV15 to TRBJ2-2; no clear D gene. Trimming took off 3 bases at V and 7 bases at J, with 9 bases between the two ends. The CDR3 loop spans 13 amino acids. Germline V gene sequence: CDR1 LNHNV, CDR2 YYDKDF (reference sequence). Written as DNA, the CDR3 is TGTGCCACCAGCAGTTACCCCAGCGGGGAGCTGTTTTTT. It translates to CATSSYPSGELFF. Drawing the rest from reference TRBV15 and TRBJ2-2, the complete variable domain is DAMVIQNPRYQVTQFGKPVTLSCSQTLNHNVMYWYQQKSSQAPKLLFHYYDKDFNNEADTPDNFQSRRPNTSFCFLDIRSPGLGDTAMYLCATSSYPSGELFFGEGSRLTVL.

The chain combines TRBV14 with TRBJ2-5; D may be TRBD1 or TRBD2 (5 bases each). Germline-derived CDR1 and CDR2 are SGHDN and FVKESK. The V and J ends lost 2 bases and 5 bases respectively, with 12 bases between them. The CDR3 length is 14 residues. DNA for the CDR3: TGTGCCAGCAGCCAACTGGGACGGCTGGAGACCCAGTACTTC. Its translation: CASSQLGRLETQYF.

The CDR3 bases are TGTGCCAGCAGGATTGGGCCCCCAAGGGAGACCCAGTACTTC. Translated: CASRIGPPRETQYF. The chain has TRBV7-2 and TRBJ2-5; D uncertain. Trimming removed 6 bases from V and 5 bases from J, with 16 bases in between. Germline CDR1 reads SGHTA; CDR2 reads FQGNSA. CDR3 length: 14 amino acids.

The sample holds many counts of this clonotype. The genes are TRBV7-2 and TRBJ2-7; tentatively, D is TRBD1 or TRBD2 (5 bases each). V gave up 5 bases and J gave up 0 bases, with 14 bases separating them. CDR1 and CDR2 from the germline V gene are SGHTA and FQGNSA. The CDR3 runs to 15 residues. The CDR3 sequence is CASSPGTVSSYEQYF. The CDR3 DNA reads TGTGCCAGCAGCCCCGGGACCGTAAGCTCCTACGAGCAGTACTTC.

This clonotype showed up just a few times. The chain is built from TRBV12-5 and TRBJ2-5; D perhaps matches TRBD1 (5 bases). V was trimmed by 5 bases and J by 5 bases, leaving 15 bases between them. Germline V gives CDR1 LGHNT, CDR2 FRNRAP. CDR3 size: 14 residues. CDR3 loop: CASGAPQGGETQYF. The CDR3 nucleotides read TGTGCTAGTGGTGCCCCCCAGGGTGGGGAGACCCAGTACTTC.

This clonotype appeared a few times. The rearrangement uses TRBV11-2 and TRBJ2-7; 9 nucleotides agree with TRBD1. This CDR3 comprises 14 residues. V shed 7 bases, J shed 3 bases, and the junction held 7 bases outside the gene matches. The germline V gene has CDR1 SGHAT and CDR2 FQNNGV. The CDR3 loop reads CASTGTGSYYEQYF. In DNA form, the CDR3 reads TGTGCCAGCACAGGGACAGGGAGTTACTACGAGCAGTACTTC.

Details on this clonotype: Compared with germline, one end of the junction differs, possibly owing to a read error. This chain links TRBV7-8 with TRBJ1-1; tentatively, D is TRBD1 (5 bases). This CDR3 is built from 16 residues. CDR1 SGHVS and CDR2 FQNEAQ come from the germline V gene. The CDR3: CASSPHGGPMNTETFF. As DNA, the CDR3 is TGTGCCAGCAGCCCCCACGGGGGACCGATGAACACTGAAACTTTCTTT.

Many counts were recorded for this clonotype. The V call is TRBV5-1, the J call TRBJ2-7, with 13 bases lining up with TRBD2. The CDR3 is made up of 15 amino acids. V gave up 0 bases and J gave up 6 bases; unmatched junction bases: 3. Germline CDR1 and CDR2: SGHRS and YFSETQ. The DNA of the CDR3 is TGCGCCAGCAGCTTGGGACTAGCGGGAGGAGGCGAGCAGTACTTC. Its translation is CASSLGLAGGGEQYF. The variable domain in full, completed from reference TRBV5-1 and TRBJ2-7, reads KAGVTQTPRYLIKTRGQQVTLSCSPISGHRSVSWYQQTPGQGLQFLFEYFSETQRNKGNFPGRFSGRQFSNSRSEMNVSTLELGDSALYLCASSLGLAGGGEQYFGPGTRLTVT.